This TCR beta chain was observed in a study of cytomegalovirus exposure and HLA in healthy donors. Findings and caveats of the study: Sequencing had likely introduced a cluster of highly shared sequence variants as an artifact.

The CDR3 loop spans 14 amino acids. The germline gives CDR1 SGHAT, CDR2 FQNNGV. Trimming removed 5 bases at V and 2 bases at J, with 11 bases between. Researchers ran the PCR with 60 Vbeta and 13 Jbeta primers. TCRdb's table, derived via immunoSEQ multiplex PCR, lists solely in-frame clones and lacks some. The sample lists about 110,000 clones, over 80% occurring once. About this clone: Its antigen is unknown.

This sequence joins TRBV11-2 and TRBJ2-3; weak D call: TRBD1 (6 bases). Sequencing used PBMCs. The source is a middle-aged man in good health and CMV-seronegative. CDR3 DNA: TGTGCCAGCAGCGTCGGGACAAACACAGATACGCAGTATTTT. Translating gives CASSVGTNTDTQYF.